A single sample gave rise to the 14 T cell receptor beta chains below, sequenced in a study of cytomegalovirus exposure and HLA in healthy donors (TCRdb year 2017). The library was made by the immunoSEQ multiplex PCR assay. For the multiplex PCR, a mixture combining 60 forward primers for TCR Vbeta segments and 13 reverse primers for TCR Jbeta segments was used. Entries here come from immuneACCESS through TCRdb and include only in-frame sequences with V and J called. Some clones fail to appear in such tables; in the studies checked, an unresolved V gene covers under half of the shortfall, and the cause of the remainder is unknown. This sample holds some 120,000 clones; about 77% were observed only once. The ten most abundant clones make up around 1.2% of the sample. The material sequenced was PBMCs. Source of these receptors: a man in his fifties in good health and CMV-seronegative.

This clone was observed a single time. The chain has TRBV5-1 and TRBJ2-3; 8 bases line up with TRBD1. Trimming cost V 4 bases and J 5 bases; bases outside gene matches: 12. The germline CDR1 and CDR2 sequences are SGHRS and YFSETQ. The CDR3 sequence is 16 residues long. The CDR3 here is CASSLGSDRGRDTQYF. The CDR3 DNA follows: TGCGCCAGCAGCCTAGGCAGTGACAGGGGAAGAGATACGCAGTATTTT.

This clone was counted only a few times. V gene TRBV7-9 combines with J gene TRBJ1-2, with 7 bases matching TRBD1. The V gene end was trimmed by 5 bases and the J gene end by 8 bases; junction bases not matched to a gene: 14. Germline V lookup: CDR1 SEHNR, CDR2 FQNEAQ (reference sequence). The CDR3 totals 15 residues. The CDR3 loop reads CASSQPIKTGYGYTF. The CDR3 DNA is TGTGCCAGCAGCCAGCCGATAAAGACAGGGTACGGCTACACCTTC.

The chain uses TRBV28 and TRBJ2-7, with 8 bases fitting TRBD1. Trimming at V came to 5 bases and at J to 3 bases, leaving 12 bases not matched to a gene. The germline gives CDR1 MDHEN, CDR2 SYDVKM. CDR3 length: 16 amino acids. The CDR3 loop reads CASSLPAGGTGYEQYF. The CDR3 DNA reads as TGTGCCAGCAGTCTCCCCGCAGGGGGCACGGGCTACGAGCAGTACTTC.

The CDR3 sequence is CASSVGTGGMELTF. The CDR3 DNA sequence: TGTGCCAGCAGTGTGGGGACAGGGGGAATGGAGCTGACTTTC. The chain uses TRBV2 and TRBJ2-6, with 11 bases matching TRBD1. Per the germline V gene, CDR1 is SNHLY and CDR2 is FYNNEI. V was clipped by 4 bases and J by 16 bases; unmatched bases: 9. The CDR3 is made up of 14 amino acids. The entire variable domain, with the rest obtained from reference TRBV2 and TRBJ2-6, is as follows: EPEVTQTPSHQVTQMGQEVILRCVPISNHLYFYWYRQILGQKVEFLVSFYNNEISEKSEIFDDQFSVERPDGSNFTLKIRSTKLEDSAMYFCASSVGTGGMELTFGAGSRLTVL.

The chain joins TRBV29-1 to TRBJ1-1; D not resolved. The CDR3 is 12 residues long. Germline-derived CDR1 and CDR2 are SQVTM and ANQGSEA. Trimming shortened V by 7 bases and J by 0 bases, and 9 bases separated the two germline ends. CDR3 nucleotides: TGCAGCGAGAACGGGGTGAACACTGAAGCTTTCTTT. Translating it yields CSENGVNTEAFF.

This clone appeared a few times. The genes are TRBV10-3 and TRBJ1-1; 10 nucleotides match TRBD1. This CDR3 is built from 17 residues. V was clipped by 3 bases and J by 6 bases; unmatched bases: 13. Germline V gene sequence: CDR1 ENHRY, CDR2 SYGVKD. CDR3 sequence: CAISERQGATSFSEAFF. The CDR3 DNA follows: TGTGCCATCAGTGAAAGACAGGGGGCCACCTCATTCTCTGAAGCTTTCTTT.

The chain couples TRBV7-9 to TRBJ1-5, with TRBD1 identical over 9 bases. The CDR3 consists of 15 residues. Looked up from germline, CDR1 is SEHNR and CDR2 is FQNEAQ (reference sequence). Trimming took 2 bases from V and 4 from J; bases not matched to a gene: 3. CDR3 region: CASSLTGTGNQPQHF. In DNA, the CDR3 is TGTGCCAGCAGCTTAACCGGGACAGGGAATCAGCCCCAGCATTTT. The full variable domain, its missing parts supplied by reference TRBV7-9 and TRBJ1-5, is DTGVSQNPRHKITKRGQNVTFRCDPISEHNRLYWYRQTLGQGPEFLTYFQNEAQLEKSRLLSDRFSAERPKGSFSTLEIQRTEQGDSAMYLCASSLTGTGNQPQHFGDGTRLSIL.

The chain joins TRBV29-1 to TRBJ2-3; TRBD1 matches 8 bases. With 2 bases clipped from V and 3 bases from J, the junction kept 10 bases outside the gene matches. There are 16 residues in the CDR3. CDR1 SQVTM and CDR2 ANQGSEA come from the germline V gene. CDR3 protein: CSVETWGRGRTDTQYF. CDR3 coding DNA: TGCAGCGTTGAAACCTGGGGCAGGGGGCGAACAGATACGCAGTATTTT.

The gene calls are TRBV5-3 and TRBJ2-7, with TRBD2 as a possible D gene (6 bases). TRBV5-3 is an open reading frame, and its role is uncertain. The CDR3 is made up of 13 amino acids. Trimming removed 8 bases from V and 4 bases from J, with 16 bases in between. CDR3 sequence: CARGGIDGYEQYF. The CDR3 coding sequence is TGTGCCAGGGGCGGGATTGATGGATACGAGCAGTACTTC.

The chain combines TRBV5-1 with TRBJ1-1; 11 positions agree with TRBD1. CDR1 and CDR2 from the germline V gene are SGHRS and YFSETQ. J lost 6 bases, V lost 3 bases, and 10 bases had no gene match. This CDR3 has 16 amino acids. Written as DNA, the CDR3 is TGCGCCAGCAGCTCAATGGGACAGGGGGTTGGTGCTGAAGCTTTCTTT. As protein: CASSSMGQGVGAEAFF.

The chain recombines TRBV29-1 with TRBJ2-1; the match to TRBD2 covers 13 bases. CDR1 and CDR2 from the germline V gene are SQVTM and ANQGSEA. The CDR3 runs 18 residues. The V segment lost 5 bases and the J segment 9 bases; nucleotides outside the gene matches: 19. The CDR3 region has the DNA TGCAGCGTTAAACCGGGACTAGCGGGATACCTGGGTAGTGGTGAGCAGTTCTTC. Its translation: CSVKPGLAGYLGSGEQFF.

This clone was found a few times. The chain links TRBV11-3 to TRBJ2-5; 10 positions agree with TRBD1. The trim removed 5 bases at V and 1 base at J, leaving 7 bases unmatched. CDR1 is SGHNT, CDR2 YENEEA, per germline. The CDR3 has 16 residues. CDR3 nucleotide sequence: TGTGCCAGCAGCCCCGGGACAGGGGACTCCCAAGAGACCCAGTACTTC. Its translation: CASSPGTGDSQETQYF.

The chain uses TRBV4-1 and TRBJ2-7, with 8 bases matching TRBD2. J was trimmed by 4 bases and V by 1 base; bases with no gene match: 6. Germline assignment: CDR1 MGHRA and CDR2 YSYEKL. This CDR3 comprises 15 residues. CDR3 sequence: CASSQVSGSFYEQYV. The CDR3 DNA reads as TGCGCCAGCAGCCAAGTGAGCGGGAGCTTTTACGAGCAGTACGTC.

The rearrangement links TRBV28 to TRBJ2-6; D gene uncertain. Germline-derived CDR1 and CDR2 are MDHEN and SYDVKM. This CDR3 comprises 12 residues. V dropped 10 bases and J dropped 0 bases, with 4 bases sitting between them. Written as DNA, the CDR3 is TGTGCCACCGGCTCTGGGGCCAACGTCCTGACTTTC. Encoded protein: CATGSGANVLTF.